The TCR beta chain described here comes from a study of CXCR3-negative and CXCR3-positive naive CD8 T cells. Whole-study context: The libraries together contributed about 130 million TRB reads, each supplying about 1.5 +/- 0.3 million. Study conclusions and caveats: In CXCR3-positive naive cells, the TRB CDR3s were more hydrophobic than in CXCR3-negative naive cells. CXCR3 expression dropped partially after cryopreservation, and most assays relied on fresh PBMCs.

Naive CD8+ T cells displayed a CD45RO-CCR7+CD27+CD95- phenotype. Details on this clonotype: Its antigen remains unknown.

Libraries of TRB cDNA were made by 5' RACE and carried UMIs. TCRdb reanalyzed the 5' RACE reads and collapses them to one entry per CDR3 protein, without DNA. This sample's table has around 160,000 distinct CDR3 sequences. The length of the CDR3 is 15 residues. Germline-derived CDR1 and CDR2 are DFQATT and SNEGSKA (reference sequence). This rearrangement joins TRBV20-1 to TRBJ2-7; the TCRdb call, TRBD2, lacks DNA for checking. The TCR comes from a human donor in good health. Some clones in this sample may be carry-over from other donors' samples. Sequencing was done on a sample of naive CXCR3+ CD8+ T cells from blood. Subset meaning: CD45RO-CCR7+CD27+CD95- naive CD8+ T cells expressing CXCR3 (TNR3+). CDR3 protein: CSARDGTSGSYEQYF.